These 2 T cell receptor delta chains originate from one sample sequenced in a study of gamma-delta chains in newborns, infants, children. TCRdb re-called clones from the reads via CATT. The table has roughly 6,000 delta-chain clones, around 2% seen once. Sequenced material: blood. Every receptor here comes from a child who was a newborn, infant or young child, either healthy, febrile or measles-vaccinated (not recorded which).

With regard to this clone: TCRdb lists the protein of a much larger clone for this DNA, which differs at residue 15, so this is likely a read error; the protein given here is translated from the DNA itself. V usage is TRDV2 and J usage is TRDJ3; 13 bases map to TRDD3. The CDR3 is 19 amino acids. Germline V CDR1 and CDR2: GEAIGNYY, EKD. The CDR3 spells CACDVLGDTRSWDTQQMFF. The DNA for the CDR3 is TGTGCCTGTGACGTACTGGGGGATACGCGCTCCTGGGACACCCAACAGATGTTTTTC.

This clone rates as medium-sized. This rearrangement joins TRDV2 to TRDJ3, with 9 positions matching TRDD3. The CDR3 has 20 amino acids. Trimming removed 0 bases from V and 0 bases from J; junction bases left unmatched: 8. The V gene's germline CDR1 is GEAIGNYY and CDR2 EKD. The CDR3 spells CACDTVLGDRSSWDTRQMFF. The DNA of the CDR3 is TGTGCCTGTGACACCGTACTGGGGGACCGAAGCTCCTGGGACACCCGACAGATGTTTTTC.